Detailed here is one TCR beta chain. Its antigen is still unknown. Qualities for individual bases were not recorded, and no much larger clone is one base off. This sample was taken from a study of T cells after yellow fever vaccination (dated by TCRdb to 2018 to 2020). Study-level background: The SMART-Seq v4 Ultra Low Input RNA kit was used to prepare libraries from fractions with low cell numbers. To follow T-cell clones before and after both primary and booster YFV17D yellow fever vaccination, bulk TCR alpha and beta repertoires underwent longitudinal sequencing. Two healthy male donors, one aged 18 to 30 and one aged 30 to 40 years, were included in the cohort. Blood was collected at multiple timepoints before and after primary and secondary immunization, and bulk PBMC replicates and cell subsets were isolated. The research as a whole found: A small share of clonotypes occurred in both CD4 and CD8 compartments, likely arising from convergent recombination. Because the study included only a couple of donors, the extent to which the findings can be generalized is limited. After the booster, most clones that had expanded after primary vaccination were detected again (about 97% of CD4 and around nine tenths of CD8), suggesting broad maintenance of memory. Compared with the primary T-cell response, the secondary T-cell response was faster but weaker, reaching its peak on day 5 rather than on day 15. FACS-sorted repertoires could contain abundant contaminating clonotypes from the bulk population, so computational filtering was required.

The treatment or condition label, read with the paper, signifies: live attenuated yellow fever vaccine strain. Two biological replicates of bulk PBMCs were collected at each blood-draw timepoint. A standard Ficoll-Paque protocol was used to isolate PBMCs from peripheral blood. TriZol was used to extract RNA from bulk PBMCs, from CD4 and CD8 fractions, and from dextramer-positive and dextramer-negative fractions. TCR cDNA was synthesized by 5'RACE template switching, through which a universal primer site and unique molecular identifiers were introduced. Priming for cDNA synthesis came from both the TCR alpha and TCR beta constant segments. Libraries were amplified in two PCR steps, with sample barcodes and sequencing adapters added in the second step. Libraries were sequenced on Illumina HiSeq 2500 (2x100 bp) or NovaSeq (2x150 bp). In the original analysis: MIGEC handled demultiplexing of reads and collapsing into UMI consensus sequences, while MiXCR performed V(D)J alignment. Vaccine-responding clonotypes were defined with edgeR using replicate PBMC samples, requiring FDR below 0.01 and a log2 fold change above 5 up to day 15. Each bulk clonotype was labeled CD4 or CD8 based on which sequenced repertoire, CD4 or CD8, contained the clonotype at higher abundance. TCRdb reworked the public reads: Q25 trimming with fastp, MiXCR clone assembly, productive beta chains retained. Identical CDR3 protein sequences are pooled into one entry, listed with their most common genes and DNA. These V and J calls rely on TCRdb rather than the paper's analysis. The sample data list 610,000 or so distinct CDR3 sequences, and roughly an eighth of these were observed just once. The ten largest make up about 15% of the sample.

V and J lose 5 bases and 5 bases, and a span of 12 bases separates them. The CDR3 spans 13 residues, from the cysteine through the phenylalanine. The CDR3 DNA has 39 bases and is translated from base 1. CDR1 is given as SEHNR and CDR2 as FQNEAQ, both from the germline V gene (reference sequence). This receptor was taken from a man aged 25-40 years who received the YFV17D yellow fever vaccine. The chain uses TRBV7-9 and TRBJ2-5; perhaps TRBD2 is the D gene, with 6 bases matching. The specimen was PBMCs, collected on the day of the yellow fever booster vaccination. The CDR3 has the sequence CASSGTSWETQYF. The DNA is as follows: TGTGCCAGCAGCGGAACTAGCTGGGAGACCCAGTACTTC.